The next 15 T cell receptor beta chains were all read from a single sample in a study of blood T cells in healthy people across ages (dated by TCRdb to between 2015 and 2016). The library relied on 5' RACE. The sample was run on an Illumina HiSeq 2500. A second PCR of roughly 6 to 12 cycles was performed with a sample-barcoded 5' primer and a J-beta primer mix. The raw public reads went through TCRdb reprocessing: fastp at Q25, MiXCR clone calling, in-frame beta chains kept. Under each unique CDR3 protein, matching rows form one entry showing the most common genes and DNA. In this sample the table shows hundreds of thousands of distinct CDR3 sequences, about 51% of which occur a single time. Of the sample, roughly 12% falls within the top ten clones. The sequencing input was blood. These receptors originate from an elderly woman in good health.

This clonotype was seen once. The rearrangement joins TRBV28 to TRBJ2-7, with unresolved D. Trimming cost V 2 bases and J 7 bases, with 15 bases left between them. The germline V gene has CDR1 MDHEN and CDR2 SYDVKM. This CDR3 has 14 amino acids. The CDR3 region has the DNA TGTGCCAGCAGTTTACCTCGTGTGGCTAATGAGCAGTACTTC. Translating gives CASSLPRVANEQYF. Full variable domain (rest looked up from reference TRBV28 and TRBJ2-7): DVKVTQSSRYLVKRTGEKVFLECVQDMDHENMFWYRQDPGLGLRLIYFSYDVKMKEKGDIPEGYSVSREKKERFSLILESASTNQTSMYLCASSLPRVANEQYFGPGTRLTVT.

This clonotype showed up many times. The CDR3 DNA is TGCGCCAGCAGCTTCCCGACAGGCTACGAGCAGTACTTC. Protein: CASSFPTGYEQYF. The chain couples TRBV5-1 to TRBJ2-7; weak D call: TRBD1 (6 bases). CDR3 length: 13 amino acids. Trimming stripped 2 bases from V and 3 bases from J, with 9 bases between. Germline V CDR1 and CDR2: SGHRS, YFSETQ.

V and J are TRBV29-1 and TRBJ1-2; D might be TRBD1 (6 bases). CDR3 size: 16 residues. In germline, CDR1 is SQVTM, CDR2 ANQGSEA. V gave up 7 bases and J gave up 5 bases, with 26 bases separating them. CDR3 nucleotides: TGCAGCGGTGGAGGGGGGACCTCGGAGGTTATTTATGGCTACACCTTC. Encoded protein: CSGGGGTSEVIYGYTF.

The chain recombines TRBV7-2 with TRBJ2-3; 11 bases line up with TRBD2. Germline V lookup: CDR1 SGHTA, CDR2 FQGNSA. With V trimmed by 6 bases and J by 1 base, 9 bases remained unmatched. The CDR3 is made up of 17 amino acids. The CDR3 reads CASSSLTSGARTDTQYF. The CDR3, as DNA: TGTGCCAGCAGTTCCCTGACTAGCGGGGCTCGCACAGATACGCAGTATTTT.

This rearrangement joins TRBV6-6 to TRBJ2-1; 7 nucleotides line up with TRBD1. This CDR3 region has 15 residues. Germline CDR1 is MNHNY and CDR2 is SVGAGI (reference sequence). With V trimmed by 6 bases and J by 8 bases, 13 bases remained unmatched. CDR3 DNA: TGTGCCAGCAGCGCCGGGACAGTGTTCTGGGATGAGCAGTTCTTC. This sequence encodes CASSAGTVFWDEQFF.

A remark on this clonotype: Being one base from a much bigger clone, this may be a read error. This chain joins TRBV24-1 and TRBJ1-2; the D is unclear. There are 15 residues in the CDR3. Germline CDR1 is KGHDR and CDR2 is SFDVKD. CDR3 coding DNA: TGTGCCACCAGTGGAGGGCCGCGAGCTAACTGTGGCTACACCTTC. Protein sequence: CATSGGPRANCGYTF.

This chain uses TRBV12-3 or TRBV12-4 with TRBJ2-5; D is uncertain. The CDR3 covers 14 residues. Deletions cut 2 bases from V and 11 bases from J, with 18 bases between. CDR3 bases: TGTGCCAGCAGTTTAACAGCCTCCTACAATGAGCAGTACTTC. Protein sequence: CASSLTASYNEQYF.

This clonotype was found a few times. The chain couples TRBV5-1 to TRBJ2-1; the D gene is possibly TRBD1 (6 bases). The CDR3 has 17 residues. V was shortened by 0 bases and J by 5 bases, with 18 bases between the two germline ends. CDR1 and CDR2 from the germline V gene are SGHRS and YFSETQ. CDR3 loop: CASSLARVGRGNNEQFF. The CDR3 nucleotides read TGCGCCAGCAGCTTGGCTCGGGTGGGCAGGGGTAACAATGAGCAGTTCTTC. Full variable domain (missing parts from reference TRBV5-1 and TRBJ2-1): KAGVTQTPRYLIKTRGQQVTLSCSPISGHRSVSWYQQTPGQGLQFLFEYFSETQRNKGNFPGRFSGRQFSNSRSEMNVSTLELGDSALYLCASSLARVGRGNNEQFFGPGTRLTVL.

This clonotype came up many times. CDR3 in amino acids: CAISEGQTSTDTQYF. As DNA, the CDR3 is TGTGCCATCAGTGAGGGACAGACTAGCACAGATACGCAGTATTTT. The rearrangement joins TRBV10-3 to TRBJ2-3, with D possibly matching TRBD1 (6 bases). V was cut by 2 bases and J by 0 bases, with 9 bases left in between. The CDR3 length is 15 residues. Germline-derived CDR1 and CDR2 are ENHRY and SYGVKD.

This clonotype came up many times. CDR3 sequence reads: CASSQDPRRGGGQETQYF. The CDR3 coding sequence is TGTGCCAGCAGCCAAGATCCCCGGAGGGGAGGAGGGCAAGAGACCCAGTACTTC. This chain connects TRBV4-2 to TRBJ2-5, with D perhaps matching TRBD2 (6 bases). The CDR3 sequence is 18 residues long. Germline V CDR1 and CDR2: LGHNA, YNFKEQ. Trimming removed 0 bases from V and 2 bases from J, with 19 bases in between.

This clonotype came up a few times. The chain recombines TRBV7-3 with TRBJ2-7; 8 positions match TRBD2. Trimming removed 1 base from V and 5 bases from J; junction bases left unmatched: 4. The length of the CDR3 is 14 residues. The V gene's germline CDR1 is SGHTA and CDR2 FQGTGA. CDR3: CASSLMSGSNEQYF. CDR3 sequence (DNA): TGTGCCAGCAGCTTAATGAGCGGGAGTAACGAGCAGTACTTC.

Regarding this clonotype: A clone one base away is much larger, so this may be a read error. The rearrangement links TRBV7-3 to TRBJ2-1, with 7 nucleotides matching TRBD2. CDR3 size: 16 residues. Germline CDR1 and CDR2: SGHTA and FQGTGA. Unmatched junction bases numbered 15, after V lost 3 bases and J lost 10 bases. For the CDR3, the DNA is TGTGCCAGCAGCTTTCGGGGGGAGGGCTATATCCGCGAGCAGTTCTTC. This sequence encodes CASSFRGEGYIREQFF.

This clonotype was seen more than once but under ten times. The gene calls are TRBV5-1 and TRBJ1-4; D unclear. Germline V lookup: CDR1 SGHRS, CDR2 YFSETQ. The length of the CDR3 is 15 residues. With 5 bases removed from V and 0 bases from J, the gap between germline ends came to 11 bases. This CDR3 is CASRSGPTTNEKLFF. In DNA form, the CDR3 reads TGCGCCAGCAGATCGGGCCCAACAACTAATGAAAAACTGTTTTTT.

This clonotype was detected many times. The chain couples TRBV6-1 to TRBJ2-6, with D perhaps matching TRBD1 (6 bases). Per the germline V gene, CDR1 is MNHNS and CDR2 is SASEGT. With 3 bases removed from V and 0 bases from J, the gap between germline ends came to 12 bases. The CDR3 sequence is 17 residues long. The CDR3 spells CASSDRGPFSGANVLTF. CDR3 nucleotide sequence: TGTGCCAGCAGTGACAGGGGACCCTTCTCTGGGGCCAACGTCCTGACTTTC.

The chain employs TRBV11-2 and TRBJ2-4; D may be TRBD1 (6 bases). The end of the DNA fits TRBJ2-7 better, so the J call may be wrong. The CDR3 spans 15 residues. Germline-derived CDR1 and CDR2 are SGHAT and FQNNGV. CDR3 bases: TGTGCCAGCAGCTTACTTCCAGGGGCGGGTTACGAGCAGTACTTC. This gives the protein CASSLLPGAGYEQYF.